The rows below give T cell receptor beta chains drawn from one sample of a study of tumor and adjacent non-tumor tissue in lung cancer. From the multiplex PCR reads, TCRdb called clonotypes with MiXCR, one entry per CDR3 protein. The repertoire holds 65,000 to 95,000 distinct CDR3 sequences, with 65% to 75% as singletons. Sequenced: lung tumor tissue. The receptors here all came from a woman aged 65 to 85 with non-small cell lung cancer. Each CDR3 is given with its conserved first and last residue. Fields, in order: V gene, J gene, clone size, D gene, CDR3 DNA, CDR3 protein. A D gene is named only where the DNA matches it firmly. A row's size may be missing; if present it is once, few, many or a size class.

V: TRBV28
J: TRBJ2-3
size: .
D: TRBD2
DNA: TGCGCCAGCAGTTATCCTATCGCAACTAGCGGGAACACAAATACGCAGTATTTT
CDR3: CASSYPIATSGNTNTQYF

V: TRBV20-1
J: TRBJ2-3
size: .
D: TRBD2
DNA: TGCAGTTCTAGAGATCAGAGCGGGAAAACAGATACGCACTATTTT
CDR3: CSSRDQSGKTDTHYF

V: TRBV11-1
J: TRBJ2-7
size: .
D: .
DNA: TGTGCCAGCAGCTTAACGGGGTCCGAAACCCACAAGCAGTATTTC
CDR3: CASSLTGSETHKQYF

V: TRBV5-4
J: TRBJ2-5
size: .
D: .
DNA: TGTGCCAGCAGCATAGCTCAGGAGACCCAGTACTTC
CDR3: CASSIAQETQYF

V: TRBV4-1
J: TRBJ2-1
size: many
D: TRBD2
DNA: TGCGCCAGCAGCCTACCGTCGGGTAAAGGGCTAGCGGGAGTGAACTCCTACAATGAGCAGTTCTTC
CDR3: CASSLPSGKGLAGVNSYNEQFF

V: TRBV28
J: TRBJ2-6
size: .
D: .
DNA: TGTGTCAGCAGGCCCGAGTACCTTGGGGCCAACGTCCTGACTTTC
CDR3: CVSRPEYLGANVLTF

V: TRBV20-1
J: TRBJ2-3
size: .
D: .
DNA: TGCAGTGCTAGGTCACAACGGGGGTCTAGCACAGATACGCAGTATTTT
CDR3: CSARSQRGSSTDTQYF

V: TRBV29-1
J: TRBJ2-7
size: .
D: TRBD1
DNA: TGCAGCGTGGGACAGGTAGCCTACGAGCAATACTTC
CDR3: CSVGQVAYEQYF

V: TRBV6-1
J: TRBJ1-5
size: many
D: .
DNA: TGTGCCAGCAATCTAAACGGGGTTCAGCCCCAGCATTTT
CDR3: CASNLNGVQPQHF

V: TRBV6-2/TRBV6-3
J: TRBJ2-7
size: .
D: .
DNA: TGTGCCAGCACCATAAGGGGCCGGGGTATAGAGCAGTACTTC
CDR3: CASTIRGRGIEQYF

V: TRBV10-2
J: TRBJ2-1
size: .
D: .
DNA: TGCGCCAGCAGGGTCCTTCCTGGCGAATACAATGAGCAGTTCTTC
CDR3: CASRVLPGEYNEQFF

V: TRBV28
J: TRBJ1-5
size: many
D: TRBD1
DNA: TGTGCGATAAAGGGGGCTGATCAGCCCCAGCATTTT
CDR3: CAIKGADQPQHF

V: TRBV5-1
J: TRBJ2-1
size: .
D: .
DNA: TGCGCCGGCAGCACCTCCGGGACAAACTACAATGAGCAATTCTTC
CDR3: CAGSTSGTNYNEQFF

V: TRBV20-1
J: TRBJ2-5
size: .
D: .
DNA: TGCAGTGCTTGGCACAGACAAGAGACCCAGTATTTC
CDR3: CSAWHRQETQYF

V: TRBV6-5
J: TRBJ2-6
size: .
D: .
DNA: TGTGCCCGCAGACGGGACATATCTGGGGCCAATGTCCTGACTTTC
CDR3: CARRRDISGANVLTF

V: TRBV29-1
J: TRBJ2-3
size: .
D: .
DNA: TGCAGCGTTGAAGACACCGGGACGGGCCCCCCAGACATGCAGTATTTT
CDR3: CSVEDTGTGPPDMQYF

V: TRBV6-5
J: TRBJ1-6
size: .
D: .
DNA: TGTGCCAGCAGTTACACGGACAGATTGAATTCACCCCTCCACTTT
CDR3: CASSYTDRLNSPLHF

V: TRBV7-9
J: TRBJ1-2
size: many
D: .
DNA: TGTGCCAGCAGCGCGTGGGGAGACTATGGCTACACCTTC
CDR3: CASSAWGDYGYTF

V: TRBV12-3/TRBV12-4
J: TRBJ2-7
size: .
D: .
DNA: TGTGCCAGCAGTTCCTTTAGCAGGGCCTACGAGCAGTACTTC
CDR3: CASSSFSRAYEQYF

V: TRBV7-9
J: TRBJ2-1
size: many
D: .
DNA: TGTGCCAGCAGCTTAGTAGCGGTTCTAATCAATGAGCAGTTCTTC
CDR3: CASSLVAVLINEQFF

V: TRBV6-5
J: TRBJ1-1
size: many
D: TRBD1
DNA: TGTGCCAGCAGACCTAAGACAGGGGGCTTATTGGGAAGTGAAGCTTTCTTT
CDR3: CASRPKTGGLLGSEAFF

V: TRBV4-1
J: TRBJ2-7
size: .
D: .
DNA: TGCACCAGTAGCCAAGTGACGGCTATAGTCGAGCAGTACTTC
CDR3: CTSSQVTAIVEQYF

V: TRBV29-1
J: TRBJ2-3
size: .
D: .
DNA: TGCAGCGTTCGTACGGACCCAACAGATACGCAGTATTTT
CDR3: CSVRTDPTDTQYF

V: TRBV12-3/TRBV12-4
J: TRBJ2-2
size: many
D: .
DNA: TGTGCCAGCAGTTTCCAGGGGACGAACACCGGGGAGCTGTTTTTT
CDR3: CASSFQGTNTGELFF

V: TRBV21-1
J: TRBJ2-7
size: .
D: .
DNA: TGTCCCGGCAGCAGCCCGGCGGGGGAGCACGAGCAGTACTTC
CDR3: CPGSSPAGEHEQYF

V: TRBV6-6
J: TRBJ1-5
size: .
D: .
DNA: TGTACCTGCAGTCGACAGGACAATCAGCCCCAGCATTTT
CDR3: CTCSRQDNQPQHF

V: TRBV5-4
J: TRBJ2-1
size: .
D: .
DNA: TGTGTCAGCAGCTTGGATGACAATGAGCAGTTCTTC
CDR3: CVSSLDDNEQFF

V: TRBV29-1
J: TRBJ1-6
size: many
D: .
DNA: TGCAGCGTTGCCAGGGCTGAGAATTCACCCCTCCACTTT
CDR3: CSVARAENSPLHF

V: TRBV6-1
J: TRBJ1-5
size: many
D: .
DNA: TGTGCCAGCAGCTCTCAAGGGAATCAGCCCCAGCATTTT
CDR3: CASSSQGNQPQHF

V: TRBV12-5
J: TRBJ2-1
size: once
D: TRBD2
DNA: TGTGATAGTGCCCCGCAGCCCGCGGGAGTCGGCAATGAGCGGTTCTTC
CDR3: CDSAPQPAGVGNERFF

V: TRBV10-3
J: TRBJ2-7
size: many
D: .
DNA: TGTGCCATCAGTGGCGGGACCCCACCCTACGAGCAGTACTTC
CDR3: CAISGGTPPYEQYF

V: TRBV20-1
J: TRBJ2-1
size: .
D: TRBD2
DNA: TGCATTGCTAGTGCACGCTGGGCGGGACTAACGGACAATGAGCAGTTCTTC
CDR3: CIASARWAGLTDNEQFF

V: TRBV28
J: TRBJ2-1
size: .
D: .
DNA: TGTGCCAGCAGTTTAAGTAGTGGACTTGCCTACAATGAGCAGTTCTTC
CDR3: CASSLSSGLAYNEQFF

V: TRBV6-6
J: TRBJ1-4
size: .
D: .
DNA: TGTGCCAGCAGTTACTCGAATCGTGTCAAGGCCGAAAAACTGTTTTTT
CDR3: CASSYSNRVKAEKLFF

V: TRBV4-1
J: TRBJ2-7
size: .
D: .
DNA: TGCGCAAGCAGCCAAATCAGACTCCCTACGAATGAGCAGTACTTC
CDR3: CASSQIRLPTNEQYF

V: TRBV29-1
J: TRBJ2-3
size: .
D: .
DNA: TGCAGCGTTGATTGGCAAAGGAGTCGCACAGATACTCGGTATTTT
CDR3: CSVDWQRSRTDTRYF

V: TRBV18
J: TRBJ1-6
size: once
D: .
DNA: TGTGCCAGCTCACGCGTGGACGATTCACCCCTCAACTTT
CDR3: CASSRVDDSPLNF

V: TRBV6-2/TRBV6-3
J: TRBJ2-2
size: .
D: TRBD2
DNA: TGTGCCAGCAGTTACTCCAATCCGAGACTAGCAAACACCGGGGAGCTGTTTTTT
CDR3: CASSYSNPRLANTGELFF

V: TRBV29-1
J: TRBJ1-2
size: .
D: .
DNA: TGCAGCGTTTCTATCCGTGACAGTGGGCACTATGGCTACACCTTC
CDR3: CSVSIRDSGHYGYTF

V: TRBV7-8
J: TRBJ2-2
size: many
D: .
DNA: TGTGCCAGCAGCTCCGCCCCTGACCTCCCGCGGGAGCTGTTTTTT
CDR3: CASSSAPDLPRELFF

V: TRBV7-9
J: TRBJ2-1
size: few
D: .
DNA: TGTTCTACTAGTCACAAAGGGTTGGGTGAGCAGTTCTTC
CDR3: CSTSHKGLGEQFF

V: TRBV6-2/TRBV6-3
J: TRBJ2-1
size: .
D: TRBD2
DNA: TGTGCCAGCAGTTCCCAGACCAGCGGGAGGGCGCGAAGAGACAATGAGCAGTTCTTC
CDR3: CASSSQTSGRARRDNEQFF

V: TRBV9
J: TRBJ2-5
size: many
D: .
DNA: TGTGCCAGCAGCGTTGGGTATCCGGAGACCCAGTACTTC
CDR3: CASSVGYPETQYF

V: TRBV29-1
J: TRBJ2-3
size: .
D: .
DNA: TGCAGCGTTGAAGACACCGGGACTGGCCCCCCAGATATGCACTATTTT
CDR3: CSVEDTGTGPPDMHYF

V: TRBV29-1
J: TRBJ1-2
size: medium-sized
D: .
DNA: TGCAGCGTTGAGGATGACAGAGCTAACTATGGCTACACCTTC
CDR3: CSVEDDRANYGYTF

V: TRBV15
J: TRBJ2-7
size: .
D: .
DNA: TGTGCCACCAGCAACCGGGACAAACCCTACGAGCAGTACTTC
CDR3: CATSNRDKPYEQYF

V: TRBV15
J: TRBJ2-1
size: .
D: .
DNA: TGTGCCACCAGCAGAGTCAATGAGCAGTTCTTC
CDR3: CATSRVNEQFF

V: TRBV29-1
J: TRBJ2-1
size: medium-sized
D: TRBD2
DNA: TGCAGCGTTGATGGGGAGGGGTATGAGCAGTTCTTC
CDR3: CSVDGEGYEQFF

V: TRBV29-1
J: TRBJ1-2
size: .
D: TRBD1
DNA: TGCAGCGTTCCTACCTGGGACAGTAGGCACTATGGCTACACCTTC
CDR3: CSVPTWDSRHYGYTF